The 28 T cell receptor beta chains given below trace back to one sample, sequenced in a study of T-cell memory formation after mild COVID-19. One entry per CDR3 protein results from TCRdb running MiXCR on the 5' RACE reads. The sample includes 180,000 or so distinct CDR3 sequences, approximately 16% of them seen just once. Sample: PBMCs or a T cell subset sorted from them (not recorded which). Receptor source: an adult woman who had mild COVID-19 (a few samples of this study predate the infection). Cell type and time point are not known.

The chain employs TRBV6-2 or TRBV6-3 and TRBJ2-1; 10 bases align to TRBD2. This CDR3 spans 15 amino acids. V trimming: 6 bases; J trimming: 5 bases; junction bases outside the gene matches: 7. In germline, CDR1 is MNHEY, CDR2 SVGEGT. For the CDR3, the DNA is TGTGCCAGCAGGCTTGGACTAGCGGCCAACAATGAGCAGTTCTTC. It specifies CASRLGLAANNEQFF.

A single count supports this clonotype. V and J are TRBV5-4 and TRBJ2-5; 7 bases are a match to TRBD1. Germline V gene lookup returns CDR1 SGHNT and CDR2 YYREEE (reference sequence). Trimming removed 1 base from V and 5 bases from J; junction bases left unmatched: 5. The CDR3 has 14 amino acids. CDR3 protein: CASSLQGVGETQYF. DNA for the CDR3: TGTGCCAGCAGCTTGCAGGGGGTGGGGGAGACCCAGTACTTC.

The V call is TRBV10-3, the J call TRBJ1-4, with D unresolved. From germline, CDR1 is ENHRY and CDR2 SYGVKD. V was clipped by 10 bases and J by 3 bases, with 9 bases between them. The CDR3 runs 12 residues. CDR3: CATGPSNEKLFF. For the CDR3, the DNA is TGTGCCACGGGCCCTTCTAATGAAAAACTGTTTTTT.

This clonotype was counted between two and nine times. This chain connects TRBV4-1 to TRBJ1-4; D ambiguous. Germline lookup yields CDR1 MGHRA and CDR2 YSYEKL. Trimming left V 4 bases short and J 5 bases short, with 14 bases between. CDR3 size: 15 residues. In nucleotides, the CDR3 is TGCGCCAGCAGCCCGACCCCGGGAAGCAATGAAAAACTGTTTTTT. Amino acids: CASSPTPGSNEKLFF.

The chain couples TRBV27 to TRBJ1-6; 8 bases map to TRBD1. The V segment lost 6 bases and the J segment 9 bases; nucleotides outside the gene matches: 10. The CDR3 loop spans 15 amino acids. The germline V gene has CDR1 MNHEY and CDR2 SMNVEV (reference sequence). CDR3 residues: CASRTLTGVGSPLHF. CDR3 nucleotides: TGTGCCAGCAGGACCCTGACAGGGGTAGGTTCACCCCTCCACTTT.

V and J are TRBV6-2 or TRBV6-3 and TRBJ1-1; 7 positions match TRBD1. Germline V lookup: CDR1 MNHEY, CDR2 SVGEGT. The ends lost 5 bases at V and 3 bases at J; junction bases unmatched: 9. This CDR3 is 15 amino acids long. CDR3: CASSATTGRHTEAFF. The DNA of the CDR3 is TGTGCCAGCAGTGCAACGACAGGGAGACACACTGAAGCTTTCTTT.

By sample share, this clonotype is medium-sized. The CDR3 bases are TGTGCCAGCAGCTTAGCGTTGGGGACCCAGTACTTC. Translation gives CASSLALGTQYF. The chain recombines TRBV7-9 with TRBJ2-5; no clear D. CDR3 length equals 12 residues. Per germline, CDR1 SEHNR and CDR2 FQNEAQ (reference sequence). Trimming pared 0 bases from V and 7 bases from J, leaving 6 bases between.

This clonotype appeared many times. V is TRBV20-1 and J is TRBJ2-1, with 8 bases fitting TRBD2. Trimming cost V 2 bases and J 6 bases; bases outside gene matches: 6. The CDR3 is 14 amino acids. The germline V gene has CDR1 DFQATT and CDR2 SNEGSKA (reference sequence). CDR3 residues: CSARRGLAINEQFF. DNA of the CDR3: TGCAGTGCTAGACGCGGACTAGCTATCAATGAGCAGTTCTTC.

For the CDR3, the DNA is TGTGCCACCAGCAGATCCGGACAGGGGTTATCGGGGGCCAACGTCCTGACTTTC. Translated, it gives CATSRSGQGLSGANVLTF. The chain recombines TRBV15 with TRBJ2-6, with TRBD1 identical over 9 bases. Germline loops: CDR1 LNHNV, CDR2 YYDKDF (reference sequence). The CDR3 consists of 18 residues. V shed 2 bases and J 4 bases; nucleotides not matched to a gene: 9.

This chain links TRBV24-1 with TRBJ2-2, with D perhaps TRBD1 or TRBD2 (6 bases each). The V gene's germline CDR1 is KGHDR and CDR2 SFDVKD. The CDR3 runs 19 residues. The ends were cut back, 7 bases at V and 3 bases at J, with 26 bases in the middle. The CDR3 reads CATRGRSVWGASDTGELFF. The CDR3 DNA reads TGTGCCACCAGGGGGAGGTCGGTCTGGGGGGCGTCGGACACCGGGGAGCTGTTTTTT.

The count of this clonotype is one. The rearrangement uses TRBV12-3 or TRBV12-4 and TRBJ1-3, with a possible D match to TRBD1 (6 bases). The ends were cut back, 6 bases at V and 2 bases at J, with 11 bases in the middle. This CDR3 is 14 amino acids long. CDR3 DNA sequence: TGTGCCAGCAGGGCACAGGGAGCTGGAAACACCATATATTTT. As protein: CASRAQGAGNTIYF.

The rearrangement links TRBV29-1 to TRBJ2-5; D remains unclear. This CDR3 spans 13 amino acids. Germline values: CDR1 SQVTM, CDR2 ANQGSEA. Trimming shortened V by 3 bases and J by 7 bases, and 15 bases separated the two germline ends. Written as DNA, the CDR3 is TGCAGCGTTGATCGGCAGGAGATCGGGACCCAGTACTTC. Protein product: CSVDRQEIGTQYF.

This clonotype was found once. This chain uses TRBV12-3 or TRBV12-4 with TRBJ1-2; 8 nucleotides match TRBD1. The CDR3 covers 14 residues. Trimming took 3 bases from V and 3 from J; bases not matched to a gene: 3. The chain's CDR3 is CASSFLTGDYGYTF. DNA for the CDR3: TGTGCCAGCAGTTTCCTGACAGGGGACTATGGCTACACCTTC.

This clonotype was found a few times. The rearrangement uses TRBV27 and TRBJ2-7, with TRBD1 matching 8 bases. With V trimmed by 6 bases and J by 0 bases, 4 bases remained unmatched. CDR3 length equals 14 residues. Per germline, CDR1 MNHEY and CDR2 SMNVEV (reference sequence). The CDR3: CASRWTGTSYEQYF. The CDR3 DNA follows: TGTGCCAGCAGGTGGACAGGGACCTCCTACGAGCAGTACTTC.

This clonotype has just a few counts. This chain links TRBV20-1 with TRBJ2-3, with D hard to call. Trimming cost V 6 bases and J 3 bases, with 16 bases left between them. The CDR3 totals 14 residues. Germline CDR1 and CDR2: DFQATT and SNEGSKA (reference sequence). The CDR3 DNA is TGCAGTGCCCACCCGGGTAGTCGTACAGATACGCAGTATTTT. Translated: CSAHPGSRTDTQYF.

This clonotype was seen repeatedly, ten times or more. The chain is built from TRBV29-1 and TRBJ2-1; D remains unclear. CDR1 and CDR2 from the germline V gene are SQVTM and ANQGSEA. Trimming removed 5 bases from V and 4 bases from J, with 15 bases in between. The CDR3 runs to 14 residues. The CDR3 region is CSVRWQEYYNEQFF. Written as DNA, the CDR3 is TGCAGCGTTAGATGGCAGGAGTATTACAATGAGCAGTTCTTC.

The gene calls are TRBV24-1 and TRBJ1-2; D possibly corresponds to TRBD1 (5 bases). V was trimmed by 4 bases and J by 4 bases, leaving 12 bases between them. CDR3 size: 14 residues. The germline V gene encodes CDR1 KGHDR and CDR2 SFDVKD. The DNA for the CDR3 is TGTGCCACCAGTGACCGGACAAGCTTCTATGGCTACACCTTC. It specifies CATSDRTSFYGYTF.

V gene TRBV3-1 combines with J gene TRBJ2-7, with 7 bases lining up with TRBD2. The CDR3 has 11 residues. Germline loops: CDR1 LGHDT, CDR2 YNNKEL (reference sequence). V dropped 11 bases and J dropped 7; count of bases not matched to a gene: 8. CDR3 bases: TGTGCCGCCGGACTAGGAGGGGAGCAGTACTTC. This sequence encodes CAAGLGGEQYF.

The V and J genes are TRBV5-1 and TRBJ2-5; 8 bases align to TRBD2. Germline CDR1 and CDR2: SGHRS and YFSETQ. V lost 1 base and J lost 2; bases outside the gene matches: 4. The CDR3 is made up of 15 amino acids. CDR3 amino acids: CASSLITGGQETQYF. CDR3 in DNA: TGCGCCAGCAGCTTGATCACGGGGGGGCAAGAGACCCAGTACTTC. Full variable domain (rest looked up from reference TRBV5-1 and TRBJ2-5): KAGVTQTPRYLIKTRGQQVTLSCSPISGHRSVSWYQQTPGQGLQFLFEYFSETQRNKGNFPGRFSGRQFSNSRSEMNVSTLELGDSALYLCASSLITGGQETQYFGPGTRLLVL.

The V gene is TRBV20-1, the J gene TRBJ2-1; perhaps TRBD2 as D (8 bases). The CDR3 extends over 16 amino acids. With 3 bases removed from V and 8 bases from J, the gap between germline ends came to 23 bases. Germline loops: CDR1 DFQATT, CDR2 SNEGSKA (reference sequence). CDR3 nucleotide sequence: TGCAGTGCTAGGAATAGCGGGACTAACCAGGGGGATGAGCAGTTCTTC. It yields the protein CSARNSGTNQGDEQFF.

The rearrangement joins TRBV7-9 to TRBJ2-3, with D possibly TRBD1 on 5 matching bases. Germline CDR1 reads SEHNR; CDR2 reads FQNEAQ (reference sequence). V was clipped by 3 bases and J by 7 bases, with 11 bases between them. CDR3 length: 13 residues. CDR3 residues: CASSFGGANTQYF. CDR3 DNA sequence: TGTGCCAGCAGCTTTGGTGGGGCAAATACGCAGTATTTT.

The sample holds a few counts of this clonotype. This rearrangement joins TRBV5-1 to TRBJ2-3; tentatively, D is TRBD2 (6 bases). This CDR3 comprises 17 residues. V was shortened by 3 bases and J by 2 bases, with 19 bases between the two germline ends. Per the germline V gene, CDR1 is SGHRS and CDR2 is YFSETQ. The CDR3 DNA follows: TGCGCCAGCAGCTCCCGGGCAGCGGGTATTCTCACAGATACGCAGTATTTT. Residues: CASSSRAAGILTDTQYF. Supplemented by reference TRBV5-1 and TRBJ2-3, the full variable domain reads KAGVTQTPRYLIKTRGQQVTLSCSPISGHRSVSWYQQTPGQGLQFLFEYFSETQRNKGNFPGRFSGRQFSNSRSEMNVSTLELGDSALYLCASSSRAAGILTDTQYFGPGTRLTVL.

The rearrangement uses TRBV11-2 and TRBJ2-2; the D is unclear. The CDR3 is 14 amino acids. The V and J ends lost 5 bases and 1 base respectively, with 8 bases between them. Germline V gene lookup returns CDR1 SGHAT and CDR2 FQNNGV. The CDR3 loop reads CASSKRRNTGELFF. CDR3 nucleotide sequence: TGTGCCAGCAGCAAGCGTAGGAACACCGGGGAGCTGTTTTTT.

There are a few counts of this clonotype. The CDR3: CASSLTSGLQETQYF. CDR3 in DNA: TGTGCCAGCAGCTTGACTAGCGGCCTCCAAGAGACCCAGTACTTC. The chain recombines TRBV7-9 with TRBJ2-5; 9 bases line up with TRBD2. Germline V gene lookup returns CDR1 SEHNR and CDR2 FQNEAQ (reference sequence). CDR3 length: 15 amino acids. J lost 1 base, V lost 3 bases, and 3 bases had no gene match.

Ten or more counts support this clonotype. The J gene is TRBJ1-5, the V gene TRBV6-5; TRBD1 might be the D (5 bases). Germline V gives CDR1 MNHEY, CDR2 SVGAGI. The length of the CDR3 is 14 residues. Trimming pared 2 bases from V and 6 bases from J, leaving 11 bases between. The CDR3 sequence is CASSYGAGTQPQHF. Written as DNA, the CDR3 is TGTGCCAGCAGTTACGGTGCAGGGACTCAGCCCCAGCATTTT.

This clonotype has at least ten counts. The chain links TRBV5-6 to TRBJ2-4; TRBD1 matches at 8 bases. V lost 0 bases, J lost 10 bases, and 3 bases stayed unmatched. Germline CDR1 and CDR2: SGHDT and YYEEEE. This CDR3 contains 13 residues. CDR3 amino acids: CASSLGQGIIQYF. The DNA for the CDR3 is TGTGCCAGCAGCTTGGGACAGGGGATTATTCAGTACTTC.

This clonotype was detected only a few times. The DNA of the CDR3 is TGTGCCATCAGTGGGGGACAGGGAAACTCCTACGAGCAGTACTTC. Translation gives CAISGGQGNSYEQYF. The chain joins TRBV10-3 to TRBJ2-7, with 9 bases that match TRBD1. V was pared by 4 bases and J by 0 bases, with 4 bases of the junction left unmatched. Germline V gives CDR1 ENHRY, CDR2 SYGVKD. The CDR3 covers 15 residues.

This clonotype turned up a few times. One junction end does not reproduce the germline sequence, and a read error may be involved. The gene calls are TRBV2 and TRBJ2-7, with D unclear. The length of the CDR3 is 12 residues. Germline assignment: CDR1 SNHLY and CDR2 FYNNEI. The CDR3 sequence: CASSEGSTPLRF. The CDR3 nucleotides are TGTGCCAGCAGTGAAGGCTCGACTCCACTCCGCTTC.